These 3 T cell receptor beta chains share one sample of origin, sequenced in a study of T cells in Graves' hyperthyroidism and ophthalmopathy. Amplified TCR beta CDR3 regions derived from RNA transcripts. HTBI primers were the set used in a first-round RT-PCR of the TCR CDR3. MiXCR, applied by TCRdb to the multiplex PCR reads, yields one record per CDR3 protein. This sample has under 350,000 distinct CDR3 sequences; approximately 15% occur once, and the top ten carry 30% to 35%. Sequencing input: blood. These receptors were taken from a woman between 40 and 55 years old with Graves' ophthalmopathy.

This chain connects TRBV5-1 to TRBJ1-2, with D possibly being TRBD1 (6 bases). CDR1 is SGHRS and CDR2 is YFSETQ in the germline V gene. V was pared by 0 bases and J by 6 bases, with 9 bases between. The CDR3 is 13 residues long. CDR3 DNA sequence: TGCGCCAGCAGCTTGGAGGGGGTCGATGGCTACACCTTC. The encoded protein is CASSLEGVDGYTF.

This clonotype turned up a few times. For the CDR3, the DNA is TGTGCCAGCAGTTTTTCGGGACAGGGGGCCGCGTTCCTCCACTTT. Amino acids: CASSFSGQGAAFLHF. The rearrangement joins TRBV27 to TRBJ1-6; 12 bases are shared with TRBD1. V lost 3 bases to trimming and J lost 15 bases; unmatched junction nucleotides: 9. CDR1 and CDR2 (germline): MNHEY, SMNVEV (reference sequence). This CDR3 spans 15 amino acids.

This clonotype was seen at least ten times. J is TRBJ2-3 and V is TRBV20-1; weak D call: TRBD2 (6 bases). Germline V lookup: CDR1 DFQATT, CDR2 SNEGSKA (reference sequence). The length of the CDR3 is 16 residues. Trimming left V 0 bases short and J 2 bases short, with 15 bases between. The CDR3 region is CSARDPGGTFTDTQYF. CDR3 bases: TGCAGTGCTAGAGACCCAGGCGGGACCTTCACAGATACGCAGTATTTT.